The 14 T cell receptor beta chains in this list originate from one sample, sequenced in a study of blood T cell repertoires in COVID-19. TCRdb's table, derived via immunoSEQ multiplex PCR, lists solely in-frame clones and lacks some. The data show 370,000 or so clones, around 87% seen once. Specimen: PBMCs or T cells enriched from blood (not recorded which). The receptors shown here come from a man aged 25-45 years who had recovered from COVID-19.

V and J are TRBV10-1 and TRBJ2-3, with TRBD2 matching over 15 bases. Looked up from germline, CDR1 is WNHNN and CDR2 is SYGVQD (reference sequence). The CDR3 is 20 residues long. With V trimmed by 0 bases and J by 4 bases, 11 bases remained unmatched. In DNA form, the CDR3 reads TGCGCCAGCAGTGAGTCTTCCCCAGGACTAGCGGGGGGGCCGGCAGATACGCAGTATTTT. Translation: CASSESSPGLAGGPADTQYF.

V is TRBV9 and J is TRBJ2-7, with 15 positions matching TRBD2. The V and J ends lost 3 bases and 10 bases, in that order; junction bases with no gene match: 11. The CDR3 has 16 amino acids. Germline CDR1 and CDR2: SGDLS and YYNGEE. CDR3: CASSETPGTSGGPQYF. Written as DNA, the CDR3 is TGTGCCAGCAGCGAGACCCCCGGGACTAGCGGGGGGCCACAGTACTTC.

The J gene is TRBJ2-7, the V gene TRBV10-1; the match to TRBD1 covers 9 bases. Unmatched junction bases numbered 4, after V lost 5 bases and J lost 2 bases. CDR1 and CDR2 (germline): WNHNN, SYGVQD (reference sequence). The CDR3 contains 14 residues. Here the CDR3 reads CASSPDRGAYEQYF. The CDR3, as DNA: TGCGCCAGCAGTCCAGACAGGGGGGCCTACGAGCAGTACTTC.

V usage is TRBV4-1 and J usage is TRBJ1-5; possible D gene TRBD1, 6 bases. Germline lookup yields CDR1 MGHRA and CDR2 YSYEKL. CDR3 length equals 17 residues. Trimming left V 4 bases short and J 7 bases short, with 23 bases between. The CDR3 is CASSRTTGTPIGQPQHF. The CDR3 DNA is TGCGCCAGCAGCCGCACTACCGGGACACCGATTGGGCAGCCCCAGCATTTT.

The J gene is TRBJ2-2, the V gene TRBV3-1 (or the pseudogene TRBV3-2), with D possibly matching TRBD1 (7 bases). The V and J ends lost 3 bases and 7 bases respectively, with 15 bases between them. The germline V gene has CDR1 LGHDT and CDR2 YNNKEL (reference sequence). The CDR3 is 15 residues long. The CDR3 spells CASSHPRGTFGELFF. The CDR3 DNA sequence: TGTGCCAGCAGCCATCCCAGGGGGACTTTCGGGGAGCTGTTTTTT.

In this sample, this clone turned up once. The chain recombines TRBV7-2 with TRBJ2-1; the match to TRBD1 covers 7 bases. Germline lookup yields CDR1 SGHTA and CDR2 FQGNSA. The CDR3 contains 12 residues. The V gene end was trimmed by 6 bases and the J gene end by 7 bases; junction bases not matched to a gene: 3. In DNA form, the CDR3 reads TGTGCCAGCAGTCAACAGGGGAATGAGCAGTTCTTC. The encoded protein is CASSQQGNEQFF.

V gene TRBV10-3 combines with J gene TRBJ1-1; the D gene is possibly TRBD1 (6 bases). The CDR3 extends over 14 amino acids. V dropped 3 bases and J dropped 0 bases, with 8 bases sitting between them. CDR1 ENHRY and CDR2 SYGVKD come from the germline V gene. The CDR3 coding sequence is TGTGCCATCAGTGAAGGGACATTGAACACTGAAGCTTTCTTT. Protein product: CAISEGTLNTEAFF.

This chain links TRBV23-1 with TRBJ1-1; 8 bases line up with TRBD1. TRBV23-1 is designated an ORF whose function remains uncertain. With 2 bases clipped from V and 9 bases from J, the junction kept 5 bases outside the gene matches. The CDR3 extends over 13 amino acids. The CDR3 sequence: CASSQTTGEKAFF. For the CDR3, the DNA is TGCGCCAGCAGTCAAACGACAGGGGAGAAAGCTTTCTTT.

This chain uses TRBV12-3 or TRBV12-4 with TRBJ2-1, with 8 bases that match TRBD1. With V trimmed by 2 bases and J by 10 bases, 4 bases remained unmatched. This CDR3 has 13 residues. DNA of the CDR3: TGTGCCAGCAGTTTAATCAGGGGGCAAGAGCAGTTCTTC. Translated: CASSLIRGQEQFF.

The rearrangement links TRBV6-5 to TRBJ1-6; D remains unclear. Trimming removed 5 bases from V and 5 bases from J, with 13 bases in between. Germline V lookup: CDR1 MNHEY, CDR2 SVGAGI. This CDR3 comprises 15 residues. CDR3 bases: TGTGCCAGCAGTCCCCTCGGACTTAATAATTCACCCCTCCACTTT. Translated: CASSPLGLNNSPLHF.

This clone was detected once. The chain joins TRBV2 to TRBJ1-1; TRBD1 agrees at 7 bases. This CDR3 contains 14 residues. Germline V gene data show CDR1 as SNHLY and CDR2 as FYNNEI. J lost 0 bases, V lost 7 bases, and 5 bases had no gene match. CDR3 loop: CASIAGQLNTEAFF. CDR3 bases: TGTGCCAGCATCGCGGGACAGTTGAACACTGAAGCTTTCTTT.

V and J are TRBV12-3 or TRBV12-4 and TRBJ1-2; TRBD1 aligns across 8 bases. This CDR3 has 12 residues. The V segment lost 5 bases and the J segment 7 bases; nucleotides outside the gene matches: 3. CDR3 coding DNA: TGTGCCAGCAGTGGGGGACAGGCTGGCTACACCTTC. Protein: CASSGGQAGYTF.

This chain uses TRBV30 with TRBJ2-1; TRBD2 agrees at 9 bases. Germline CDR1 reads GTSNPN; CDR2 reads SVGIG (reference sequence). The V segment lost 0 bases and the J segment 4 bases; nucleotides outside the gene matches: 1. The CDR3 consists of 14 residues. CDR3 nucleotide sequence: TGTGCCTGGAGTGTAGCGGGGGGATACAATGAGCAGTTCTTC. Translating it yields CAWSVAGGYNEQFF.

This chain's CDR3 is CASGSLGLAADTQYF. CDR3 coding DNA: TGTGCCAGCGGCAGTTTAGGACTAGCAGCAGATACGCAGTATTTT. V and J are TRBV7-8 and TRBJ2-3, with 8 bases that match TRBD2. The CDR3 has 15 residues. Germline V gene sequence: CDR1 SGHVS, CDR2 FQNEAQ. V dropped 8 bases and J dropped 4; count of bases not matched to a gene: 11.